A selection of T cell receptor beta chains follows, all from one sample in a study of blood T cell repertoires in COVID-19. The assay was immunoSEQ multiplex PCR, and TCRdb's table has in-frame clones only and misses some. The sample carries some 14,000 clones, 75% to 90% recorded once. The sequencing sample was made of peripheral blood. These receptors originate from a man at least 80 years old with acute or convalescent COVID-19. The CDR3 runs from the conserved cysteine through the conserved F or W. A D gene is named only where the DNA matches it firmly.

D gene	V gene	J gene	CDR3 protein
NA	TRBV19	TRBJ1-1	CASSMRLRTEAFF
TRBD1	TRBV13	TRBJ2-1	CASSPRAGGLDEQFF
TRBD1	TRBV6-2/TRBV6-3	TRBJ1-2	CASSEGARSVTF
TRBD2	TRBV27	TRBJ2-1	CASRGLAAYNEQFF
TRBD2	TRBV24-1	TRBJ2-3	CATSDPSGTSGTGTDTQYF
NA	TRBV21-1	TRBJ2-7	CASSKEAAPSYEQYF
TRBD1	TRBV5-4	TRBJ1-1	CASSPRGISNTEAFF
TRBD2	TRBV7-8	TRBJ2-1	CASSLGTSREQFF
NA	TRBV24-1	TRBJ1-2	CATSDGRGGLGYGYTF
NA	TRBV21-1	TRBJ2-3	CASSKSGTGCADTQYF